This T cell receptor beta chain was sequenced in a study of shared clonotypes between healthy human individuals. Naive CD4+ cells were CD45RA-selected; the remaining cells were memory. Here immunoSEQ multiplex PCR was the method, and the copy in TCRdb shows in-frame clones only, minus some. The profile shows 1,400,000 or so clones, around 98.5% of them singletons. Unmatched junction bases numbered 8, after V lost 0 bases and J lost 3 bases. The CDR3 sequence is 16 residues long. Germline CDR1 SGDLS, CDR2 YYNGEE. This TCR came from a man aged 25-40 years in good health. V gene TRBV9 combines with J gene TRBJ2-5; 7 nucleotides line up with TRBD2. The specimen was naive CD4+ T cells sorted from blood. Documented subset: CD45RA+ positively selected. CDR3 region: CASSVAVAGGKETQYF. The CDR3 DNA is TGTGCCAGCAGCGTAGCGGTAGCGGGTGGTAAAGAGACCCAGTACTTC.